This TCR beta chain was found in a study of blood T cell repertoires in COVID-19. Looking at the study overall: Researchers got acute and convalescent COVID-19 samples from the United States, Italy and Spain. Sample material is recorded as cDNA or gDNA derived from T cells, B-cell-depleted T cells, or PBMCs.

Produced via immunoSEQ multiplex PCR; TCRdb's table is partial and in-frame only. This sample has around 260,000 clones, with roughly 84% found just once. Germline V CDR1 and CDR2: SGHRS, YFSETQ. The V segment lost 1 base and the J segment 5 bases; nucleotides outside the gene matches: 2. There are 13 residues in the CDR3. Seattle-derived patients entered the study during active infection and were followed longitudinally. This chain links TRBV5-1 with TRBJ2-7; 8 bases are shared with TRBD2. The sample consisted of peripheral blood. The receptor was derived from an older person with COVID-19, enrolled during active disease. The CDR3, as DNA: TGCGCCAGCAGCTTGACTAGCGGCAACGAGCAGTACTTC. It yields the protein CASSLTSGNEQYF.